These 2 T cell receptor beta chains originate from one sample sequenced in a study of blood T cells in healthy people across ages. The use of a sample-barcoded 5' primer and a J-beta primer mix characterized a second PCR of about 7 to 12 cycles. TCRdb re-called the 5' RACE reads through MiXCR, storing one row per CDR3 protein. The table includes over a million distinct CDR3 sequences, 25% detected once. This sample also belongs to another study, concerning T cells of mothers and their children.

The source material was blood. The receptors were gathered from a girl aged 2 to 10 in good health.

This clonotype was found a few times. The chain is built from TRBV20-1 and TRBJ2-7; TRBD2 matches 8 bases. Germline loops: CDR1 DFQATT, CDR2 SNEGSKA (reference sequence). With V trimmed by 3 bases and J by 2 bases, 9 bases remained unmatched. CDR3 size: 15 residues. Here the CDR3 DNA reads TGCAGTGCTAGGAGCCTAGCGGGTGAGACCTACGAGCAGTACTTC. This gives the protein CSARSLAGETYEQYF.

This clonotype appeared a few times. The V and J genes are TRBV21-1 and TRBJ1-3. TRBV21-1 is given as a pseudogene. This CDR3 is 16 amino acids long. The CDR3 reads CASSKRVRLSGNTIYF. The DNA for the CDR3 is TGTGCCAGCAGCAAAAGGGTACGCCTGTCTGGAAACACCATATATTTT.